The source of this T cell receptor beta chain is a study of T cells in Graves' hyperthyroidism and ophthalmopathy. There were TCR beta CDR3 regions amplified from RNA transcripts. Initially, a first-round RT-PCR of the TCR CDR3 employed the HTBI primer set. Each CDR3 protein gets one entry after TCRdb re-called the multiplex PCR reads with MiXCR. The sample shows around 420,000 distinct CDR3 sequences, roughly 14% of them seen only once. This clonotype was seen ten or more times. Its specificity is not known. Trimming removed 0 bases at V and 3 bases at J, with 9 bases between. The CDR3 extends over 14 amino acids. Germline CDR1 and CDR2: DFQATT and SNEGSKA (reference sequence). The diagnoses drew upon clinical symptoms, serum thyroxine and TRAb, thyroid ultrasound and orbital computed tomography. Notes on the study in general: Most clonotypes that expanded in the thyroid above 0.001 also showed up in blood. The model made its ophthalmopathy prediction, and onset followed a median roughly 6.5 months later.

Sequencing was done on a sample of blood. The gene calls are TRBV20-1 and TRBJ2-1; D not resolved. The source of this sequence is a woman younger than 30 with Graves' hyperthyroidism. CDR3 nucleotides: TGCAGTGCTAGAGATACGGAGCACTACAATGAGCAGTTCTTC. Residues: CSARDTEHYNEQFF.